This T cell receptor (beta chain) derives from a study of cytomegalovirus exposure and HLA in healthy donors. Findings and limits, study-wide: Most TCR sequences were uncommon, yet certain public TCRs appeared in many donors.

Looked up from germline, CDR1 is LNHNV and CDR2 is YYDKDF (reference sequence). V lost 0 bases and J 0 bases, leaving 10 bases between the germline ends. There are 16 residues in the CDR3. About this clone: Its target is not known.

Method: immunoSEQ multiplex PCR; TCRdb's copy keeps in-frame clones and lacks some. The table shows about 150,000 clones, with about 94% occurring only once. The sequence was collected from a man aged 18 to 29 in good health and CMV-seropositive. The chain joins TRBV15 to TRBJ2-3, with D possibly TRBD2 on 6 matching bases. The material sequenced was PBMCs. CDR3 nucleotides: TGTGCCACCAGCAGAGATACCGGGAGAAGCACAGATACGCAGTATTTT. This sequence encodes CATSRDTGRSTDTQYF.